These T cell receptor beta chains were read from a single sample in a study of human T cells and chemical hapten exposure. TCRdb redid the calling of the RACE reads with MiXCR, one entry per CDR3 protein. The repertoire holds some 38,000 distinct CDR3 sequences, with about 7.6% as singletons. The specimen comprised whole blood, sampled in connection with sensitization to the hapten diphenylcyclopropenone (DPC). These receptors were collected from a woman aged 45-65 years with alopecia areata. Some clones in this sample may be carry-over from other donors' samples. Each CDR3 is given with its conserved first and last residue. The D gene is left open where the match is weak. Part of the rows lack a size; the others show once, few, many or a class for expanded clones.

cdr3_length | clone_size | j_call | d_call | v_call | cdr3_aa | cdr3_nt
16 | many | TRBJ2-1 | TRBD2 | TRBV6-6 | CASSYLGLAGDREQFF | TGTGCCAGCAGTTACCTTGGACTAGCGGGAGATCGGGAGCAGTTCTTC
13 | many | TRBJ2-5 | . | TRBV29-1 | CSVGEGQQETQYF | TGCAGCGTTGGGGAGGGACAGCAAGAGACCCAGTACTTC
12 | . | TRBJ2-6 | . | TRBV20-1 | CSARGAVNVLTF | TGCAGTGCTCGGGGCGCGGTCAACGTCCTGACTTTC
15 | many | TRBJ2-4 | TRBD1 | TRBV27 | CASSGQGLAKNIQYF | TGTGCCAGCAGCGGACAGGGACTAGCCAAAAACATTCAGTACTTC
13 | many | TRBJ1-3 | . | TRBV7-6 | CASSLANGNTIYF | TGTGCCAGCAGCTTAGCCAATGGAAACACCATATATTTT
15 | many | TRBJ1-2 | TRBD1 | TRBV9 | CASSGGQGVVRGYTF | TGTGCCAGCAGCGGTGGACAGGGTGTTGTTCGGGGCTACACCTTC
14 | few | TRBJ1-2 | TRBD1 | TRBV15 | CATSRQTGAYGYTF | TGTGCCACCAGCAGACAGACAGGGGCCTATGGCTACACCTTC
12 | many | TRBJ2-7 | TRBD1 | TRBV28 | CARRDRDYEQYF | TGTGCCCGCCGAGACAGGGACTACGAGCAGTACTTC
15 | few | TRBJ2-4 | . | TRBV9 | CASSVEAGAKNIQYF | TGTGCCAGCAGCGTAGAGGCAGGGGCCAAAAACATTCAGTACTTC
14 | many | TRBJ2-7 | . | TRBV6-5 | CASSQNRVTGEQYF | TGTGCCAGCAGCCAGAACAGGGTTACGGGCGAGCAGTACTTC
14 | many | TRBJ2-4 | . | TRBV6-2/TRBV6-3 | CASSQTPSGNIQYF | TGTGCCAGCAGCCAGACCCCCAGCGGGAACATTCAGTACTTC
14 | many | TRBJ2-7 | . | TRBV11-2 | CASSLTGPLGEQYF | TGTGCCAGCAGCCTTACAGGGCCCTTGGGCGAGCAGTACTTC
16 | many | TRBJ2-7 | TRBD1 | TRBV4-2 | CASSQDRWDSSYEQYF | TGTGCCAGCAGCCAAGATCGTTGGGACAGCTCCTACGAGCAGTACTTC
16 | many | TRBJ2-1 | TRBD2 | TRBV29-1 | CSVESLGSGRANEQFF | TGCAGCGTTGAGTCTCTAGGTAGCGGGAGGGCCAATGAGCAGTTCTTC
16 | many | TRBJ1-6 | TRBD1 | TRBV5-1 | CASSQTGYPYNSPLHF | TGCGCCAGCAGCCAGACAGGGTACCCCTATAATTCACCCCTCCACTTT
16 | many | TRBJ2-7 | TRBD2 | TRBV4-2 | CASSQEFQAGVYEQYF | TGTGCCAGCAGCCAAGAGTTCCAAGCGGGAGTCTACGAGCAGTACTTC
13 | many | TRBJ2-2 | . | TRBV6-5 | CASSKRHTGELFF | TGTGCCAGCAGTAAGCGGCACACCGGGGAGCTGTTTTTT
15 | many | TRBJ2-7 | TRBD1 | TRBV11-1 | CASSARDRGLYEQYF | TGTGCCAGCAGCGCCCGGGACAGGGGGTTGTACGAGCAGTACTTC
14 | . | TRBJ2-7 | TRBD1 | TRBV18 | CASSRDSAHSEQYF | TGTGCCAGCTCAAGGGACAGTGCCCATAGCGAGCAGTACTTC
17 | many | TRBJ2-3 | . | TRBV15 | CATSRVYEGAGTDTQYF | TGTGCCACCAGCAGAGTCTACGAGGGAGCGGGCACAGATACGCAGTATTTT
15 | many | TRBJ1-3 | . | TRBV29-1 | CSVEDYSRSGNTIYF | TGCAGCGTTGAAGACTACAGCAGATCTGGAAACACCATATATTTT
16 | few | TRBJ2-2 | TRBD2 | TRBV6-1 | CASSVQTSGSIGELFF | TGTGCCAGCAGTGTCCAGACTAGCGGGAGTATCGGGGAGCTGTTTTTT
13 | many | TRBJ2-1 | TRBD2 | TRBV6-2/TRBV6-3 | CASLTSGNHEQFF | TGTGCCAGCCTAACTAGCGGGAATCATGAGCAGTTCTTC
15 | . | TRBJ1-2 | . | TRBV9 | CASSNSRQLPYGYTF | TGTGCCAGCAGCAATAGCCGACAGCTACCCTATGGCTACACCTTC
13 | . | TRBJ2-2 | . | TRBV29-1 | CSVEGRATGELFF | TGCAGCGTTGAAGGACGGGCCACCGGGGAGCTGTTTTTT
14 | few | TRBJ2-3 | . | TRBV2 | CASSENPAHGTQYF | TGTGCCAGCAGTGAAAACCCAGCCCATGGTACGCAGTATTTT
12 | many | TRBJ1-5 | . | TRBV10-3 | CAISEGNQPQHF | TGTGCCATCAGTGAAGGGAATCAGCCCCAGCATTTT
16 | many | TRBJ2-3 | . | TRBV12-3/TRBV12-4 | CASTSVRGGGTDTQYF | TGTGCCAGCACCAGTGTAAGGGGAGGAGGCACAGATACGCAGTATTTT
14 | many | TRBJ1-1 | . | TRBV5-1 | CASSLRARADEAFF | TGCGCCAGCAGCTTGAGGGCCAGGGCGGATGAAGCTTTCTTT
16 | many | TRBJ2-5 | TRBD1 | TRBV25-1 | CASSDPGGPFQETQYF | TGTGCCAGCAGTGATCCAGGGGGACCCTTCCAAGAGACCCAGTACTTC
13 | many | TRBJ2-7 | . | TRBV5-1 | CASSLSLTGEQYF | TGCGCCAGCAGCCTCTCTCTTACTGGCGAGCAGTACTTC
13 | . | TRBJ1-1 | . | TRBV28 | CASINVQNTEAFF | TGTGCCAGCATCAATGTTCAGAACACTGAAGCTTTCTTT
13 | many | TRBJ2-2 | TRBD2 | TRBV2 | CASRREGTGELFF | TGTGCCAGCAGAAGGGAGGGCACCGGGGAGCTGTTTTTT
16 | . | TRBJ2-3 | . | TRBV7-3 | CASSPSRSTGTDTQYF | TGTGCCAGCAGCCCGTCTCGCTCGACGGGCACAGATACGCAGTATTTT
15 | many | TRBJ2-5 | TRBD2 | TRBV29-1 | CSVVVAGALQETQYF | TGCAGCGTTGTAGTAGCGGGAGCCCTCCAAGAGACCCAGTACTTC
12 | many | TRBJ2-3 | . | TRBV10-3 | CAIGDYRDTQYF | TGTGCCATAGGAGACTATCGGGATACGCAGTATTTT
13 | many | TRBJ1-2 | . | TRBV18 | CASSPNLRYGYTF | TGTGCCAGCTCACCAAATCTCCGCTATGGCTACACCTTC
15 | few | TRBJ2-5 | TRBD2 | TRBV28 | CASFPGTSAPETQYF | TGTGCCAGCTTCCCCGGGACTAGCGCCCCAGAGACCCAGTACTTC
13 | . | TRBJ1-1 | . | TRBV28 | CASSPPANTEAFF | TGTGCCAGCAGTCCGCCGGCGAACACTGAAGCTTTCTTT
17 | . | TRBJ2-1 | TRBD2 | TRBV7-2 | CASSPRRGAGDANEQFF | TGTGCCAGCAGCCCCCGCCGAGGAGCGGGGGATGCGAATGAGCAGTTCTTC
13 | many | TRBJ2-1 | . | TRBV20-1 | CSARDPNGGVVFF | TGCAGTGCTAGAGATCCCAATGGGGGAGTAGTGTTCTTC
17 | many | TRBJ2-3 | TRBD2 | TRBV7-2 | CASSFPSGREGTDTQYF | TGTGCCAGCAGCTTTCCTAGCGGGAGGGAGGGTACAGATACGCAGTATTTT
14 | many | TRBJ1-4 | . | TRBV7-8 | CASSKGTGDEKLFF | TGTGCCAGCAGCAAAGGGACGGGGGACGAAAAACTGTTTTTT
13 | . | TRBJ2-7 | . | TRBV7-9 | CASSLEGFAEQYF | TGTGCCAGCAGCTTGGAAGGTTTTGCCGAGCAGTACTTC
14 | many | TRBJ2-3 | . | TRBV2 | CASRGSPLADTQYF | TGTGCCAGCAGGGGATCTCCTCTCGCAGATACGCAGTATTTT
17 | few | TRBJ1-2 | . | TRBV6-6 | CASSYSPRPNSNYGYTF | TGTGCCAGCAGTTACTCGCCCCGACCCAACTCTAACTATGGCTACACCTTC
15 | many | TRBJ2-7 | . | TRBV5-4 | CASSLESDFSYEQYF | TGTGCCAGCAGCTTGGAGTCGGATTTCTCCTACGAGCAGTACTTC
14 | many | TRBJ2-3 | . | TRBV29-1 | CSVDPQVAVGTQYF | TGCAGCGTTGACCCACAGGTAGCGGTCGGCACGCAGTATTTT
9 | . | TRBJ2-7 | . | TRBV27 | CARRTEQYF | TGTGCCAGAAGAACTGAGCAGTACTTC
16 | medium-sized | TRBJ2-1 | . | TRBV11-2 | CASRPSGTAAYNEQFF | TGTGCCAGCAGACCTTCCGGGACTGCTGCCTACAATGAGCAGTTCTTC
15 | many | TRBJ2-1 | TRBD2 | TRBV5-1 | CASSVAGTSGGEQFF | TGCGCCAGCAGCGTAGCCGGGACTAGCGGAGGAGAGCAGTTCTTC
14 | many | TRBJ1-1 | . | TRBV11-2 | CASSLVGFTTEAFF | TGTGCCAGCAGCTTAGTGGGGTTTACTACTGAAGCTTTCTTT
14 | many | TRBJ2-7 | . | TRBV7-3 | CASSAYTVPYEQYF | TGTGCCAGCAGCGCCTATACAGTACCCTACGAGCAGTACTTC
16 | many | TRBJ2-1 | TRBD2 | TRBV19 | CASSKVAGGPLGEQFF | TGTGCCAGTAGTAAAGTAGCGGGAGGGCCATTAGGTGAGCAGTTCTTC
12 | few | TRBJ2-3 | . | TRBV7-2 | CASSSDRDTQYF | TGTGCCAGCAGCTCCGACCGAGATACGCAGTATTTT
15 | many | TRBJ2-1 | TRBD1 | TRBV24-1 | CATSDLGQGYNEQFF | TGTGCCACCAGTGACCTGGGACAGGGGTACAATGAGCAGTTCTTC
11 | many | TRBJ2-7 | . | TRBV5-1 | CASSLALEQYF | TGCGCCAGCAGCTTGGCGCTGGAGCAGTACTTC